The sequence of this TCR beta chain was determined in a study of blood T cell repertoires in COVID-19. Study-level background: T cells, B-cell-depleted T cells, or PBMCs supplied cDNA or gDNA.

Participant-given clinical history determined each cohort assignment. V was pared by 0 bases and J by 7 bases, with 11 bases of the junction left unmatched. CDR3 length: 17 amino acids. Germline CDR1 MGHRA, CDR2 YSYEKL. Assay used: immunoSEQ multiplex PCR; TCRdb lists only in-frame clones, some missing. The sample lists 210,000 or so clones; around four fifths were seen once. This TCR came from a woman between 45 and 60 years old who had been exposed to COVID-19. The rearrangement uses TRBV4-1 and TRBJ1-2; TRBD1 matches at 10 bases. The sample was PBMCs or T cells enriched from blood (not recorded which). Here the CDR3 reads CASSQDLTGGAGGGYTF. CDR3 DNA: TGCGCCAGCAGCCAAGATCTGACAGGGGGCGCGGGAGGTGGCTACACCTTC.